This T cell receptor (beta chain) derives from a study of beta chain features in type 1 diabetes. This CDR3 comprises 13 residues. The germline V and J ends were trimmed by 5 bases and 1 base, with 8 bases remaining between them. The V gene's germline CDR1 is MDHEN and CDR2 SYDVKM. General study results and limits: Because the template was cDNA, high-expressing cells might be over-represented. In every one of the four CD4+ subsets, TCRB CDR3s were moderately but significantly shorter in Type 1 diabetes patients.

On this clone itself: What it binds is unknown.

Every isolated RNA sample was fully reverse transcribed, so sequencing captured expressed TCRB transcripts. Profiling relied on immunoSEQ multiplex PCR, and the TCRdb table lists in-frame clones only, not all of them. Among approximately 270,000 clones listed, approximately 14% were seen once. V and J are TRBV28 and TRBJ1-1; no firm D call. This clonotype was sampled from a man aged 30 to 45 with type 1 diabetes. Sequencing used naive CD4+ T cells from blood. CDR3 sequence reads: CASSLPGNTEAFF. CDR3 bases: TGTGCCAGCAGTCTCCCGGGGAACACTGAAGCTTTCTTT.